This T cell receptor beta chain was identified during a study of immune cell composition in non-small cell lung cancer. Broader study findings: Lung adenocarcinomas had lower top 10 clone scores and clonality than squamous tumours.

Genomic DNA came from frozen unsorted single-cell suspensions. The repertoire was sequenced with immunoSEQ multiplex PCR; TCRdb's copy has only in-frame clones and lacks some. The sample includes 6,000 to 8,000 clones, around 80% of them seen just once. Regarding this clone: Antigen unknown.

The V and J ends lost 5 bases and 3 bases, in that order; junction bases with no gene match: 5. This CDR3 is 14 amino acids long. Germline-derived CDR1 and CDR2 are MNHGY and SAAAGT. V gene TRBV6-8 combines with J gene TRBJ2-7; 9 nucleotides line up with TRBD1. Sequenced: lung tumor tissue. The clonotype originates from a human donor with non-small cell lung cancer. The CDR3 region is CASSGAGQGYEQYF. CDR3 sequence (DNA): TGTGCCAGCAGTGGAGCGGGACAGGGCTACGAGCAGTACTTC.